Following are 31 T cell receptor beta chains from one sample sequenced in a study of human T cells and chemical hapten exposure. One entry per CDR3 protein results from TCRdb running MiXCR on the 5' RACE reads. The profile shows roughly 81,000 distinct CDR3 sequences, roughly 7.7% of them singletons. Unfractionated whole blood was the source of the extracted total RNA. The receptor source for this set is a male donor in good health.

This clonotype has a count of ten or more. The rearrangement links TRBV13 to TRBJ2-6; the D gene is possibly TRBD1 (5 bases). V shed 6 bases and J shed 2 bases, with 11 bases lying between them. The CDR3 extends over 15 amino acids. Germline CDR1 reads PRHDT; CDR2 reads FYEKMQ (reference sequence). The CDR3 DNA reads TGTGCCAGCAGGCCGGCAGGGACTGGGGCCAACGTCCTGACTTTC. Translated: CASRPAGTGANVLTF. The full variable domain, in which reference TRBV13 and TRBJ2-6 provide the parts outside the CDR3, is AAGVIQSPRHLIKEKRETATLKCYPIPRHDTVYWYQQGPGQDPQFLISFYEKMQSDKGSIPDRFSAQQFSDYHSELNMSSLELGDSALYFCASRPAGTGANVLTFGAGSRLTVL.

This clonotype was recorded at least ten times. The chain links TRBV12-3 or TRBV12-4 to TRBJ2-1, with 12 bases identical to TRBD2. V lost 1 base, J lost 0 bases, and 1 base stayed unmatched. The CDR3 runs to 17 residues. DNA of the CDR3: TGTGCCAGCAGTTTAGAACTAGCGGGAGGCTCCTACAATGAGCAGTTCTTC. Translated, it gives CASSLELAGGSYNEQFF.

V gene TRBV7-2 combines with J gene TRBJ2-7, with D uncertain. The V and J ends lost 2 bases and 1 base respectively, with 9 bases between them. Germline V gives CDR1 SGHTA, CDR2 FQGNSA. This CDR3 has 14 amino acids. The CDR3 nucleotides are TGTGCCAGCAGCTTATACTACCGATCCTACGAGCAGTACTTC. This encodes CASSLYYRSYEQYF.

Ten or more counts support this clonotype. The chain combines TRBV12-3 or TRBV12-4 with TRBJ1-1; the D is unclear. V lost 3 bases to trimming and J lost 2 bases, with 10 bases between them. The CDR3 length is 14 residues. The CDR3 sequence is CASSFGNGNTEAFF. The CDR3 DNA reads TGTGCCAGCAGTTTTGGTAACGGAAACACTGAAGCTTTCTTT.

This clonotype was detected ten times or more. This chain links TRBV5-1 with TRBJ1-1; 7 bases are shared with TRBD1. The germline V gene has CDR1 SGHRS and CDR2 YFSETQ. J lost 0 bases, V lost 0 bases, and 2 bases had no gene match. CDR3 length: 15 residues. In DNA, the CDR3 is TGCGCCAGCAGCTTGGTGGGACAGCTGAACACTGAAGCTTTCTTT. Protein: CASSLVGQLNTEAFF.

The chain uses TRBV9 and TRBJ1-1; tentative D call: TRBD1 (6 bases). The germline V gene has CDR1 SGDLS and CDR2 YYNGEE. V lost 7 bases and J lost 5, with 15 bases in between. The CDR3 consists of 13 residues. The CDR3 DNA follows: TGTGCCAGCGCAGGGGACTTTGGGACTGAAGCTTTCTTT. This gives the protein CASAGDFGTEAFF.

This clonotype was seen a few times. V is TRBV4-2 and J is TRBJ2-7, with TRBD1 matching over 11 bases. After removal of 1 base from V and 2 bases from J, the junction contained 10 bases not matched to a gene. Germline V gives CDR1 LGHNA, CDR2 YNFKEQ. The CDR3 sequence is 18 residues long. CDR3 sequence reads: CASSQAKTWGQGAYEQYF. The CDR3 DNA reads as TGTGCCAGCAGCCAAGCCAAAACGTGGGGACAGGGGGCCTACGAGCAGTACTTC.

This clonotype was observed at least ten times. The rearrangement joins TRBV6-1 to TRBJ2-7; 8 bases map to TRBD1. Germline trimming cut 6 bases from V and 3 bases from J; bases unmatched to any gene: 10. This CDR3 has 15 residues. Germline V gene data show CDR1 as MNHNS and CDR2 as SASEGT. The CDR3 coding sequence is TGTGCCAGCAGGGCGCCAGGGGGCTCCATCTACGAGCAGTACTTC. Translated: CASRAPGGSIYEQYF.

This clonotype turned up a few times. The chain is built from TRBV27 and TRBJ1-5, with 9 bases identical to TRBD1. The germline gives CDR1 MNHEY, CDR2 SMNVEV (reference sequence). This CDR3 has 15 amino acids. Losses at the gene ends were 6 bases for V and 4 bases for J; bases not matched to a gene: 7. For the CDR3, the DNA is TGTGCCAGCAGAGTCGGGACAGGGCAAAATCAGCCCCAGCATTTT. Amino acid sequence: CASRVGTGQNQPQHF.

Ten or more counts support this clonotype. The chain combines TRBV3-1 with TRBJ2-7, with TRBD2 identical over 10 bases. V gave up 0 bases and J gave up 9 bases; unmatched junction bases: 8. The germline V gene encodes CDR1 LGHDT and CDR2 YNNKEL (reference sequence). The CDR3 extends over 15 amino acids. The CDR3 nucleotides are TGTGCCAGCAGCCAAGAACTAGCGGGAAAGGTCGGGCAGTACTTC. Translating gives CASSQELAGKVGQYF.

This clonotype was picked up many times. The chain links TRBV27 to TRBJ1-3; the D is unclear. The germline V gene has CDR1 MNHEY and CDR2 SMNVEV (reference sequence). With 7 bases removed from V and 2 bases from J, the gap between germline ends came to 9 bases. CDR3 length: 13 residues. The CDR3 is CASMGGAGNTIYF. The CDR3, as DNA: TGTGCCAGCATGGGTGGGGCTGGAAACACCATATATTTT.

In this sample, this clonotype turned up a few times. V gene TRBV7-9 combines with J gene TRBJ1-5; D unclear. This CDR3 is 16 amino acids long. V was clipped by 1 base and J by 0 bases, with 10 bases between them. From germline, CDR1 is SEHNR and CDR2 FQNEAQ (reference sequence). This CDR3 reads CASSLGDIDSNQPQHF. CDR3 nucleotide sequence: TGTGCCAGCAGCTTAGGAGACATCGATAGCAATCAGCCCCAGCATTTT.

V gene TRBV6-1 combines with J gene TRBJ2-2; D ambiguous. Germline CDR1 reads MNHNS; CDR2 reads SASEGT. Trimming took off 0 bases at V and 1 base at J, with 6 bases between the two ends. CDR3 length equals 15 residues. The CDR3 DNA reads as TGTGCCAGCAGTGAAGCGGTCTGGAACACCGGGGAGCTGTTTTTT. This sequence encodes CASSEAVWNTGELFF.

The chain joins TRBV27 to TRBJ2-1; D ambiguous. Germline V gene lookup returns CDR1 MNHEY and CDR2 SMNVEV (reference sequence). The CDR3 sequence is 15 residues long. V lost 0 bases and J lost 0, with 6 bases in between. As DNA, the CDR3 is TGTGCCAGCAGTTTATCAGCGTACTCCTACAATGAGCAGTTCTTC. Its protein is CASSLSAYSYNEQFF.

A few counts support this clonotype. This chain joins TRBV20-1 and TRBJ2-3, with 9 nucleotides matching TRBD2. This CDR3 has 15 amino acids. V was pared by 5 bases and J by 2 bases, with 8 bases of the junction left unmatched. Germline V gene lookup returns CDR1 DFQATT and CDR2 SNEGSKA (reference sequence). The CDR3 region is CSARFSGRATDTQYF. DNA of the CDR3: TGCAGTGCTCGCTTTAGCGGGAGAGCCACAGATACGCAGTATTTT.

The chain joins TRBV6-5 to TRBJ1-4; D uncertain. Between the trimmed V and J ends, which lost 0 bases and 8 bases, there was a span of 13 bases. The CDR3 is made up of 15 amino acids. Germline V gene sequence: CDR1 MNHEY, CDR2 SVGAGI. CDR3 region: CASSYSTGNGEKLFF. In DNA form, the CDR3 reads TGTGCCAGCAGTTACTCGACCGGGAACGGGGAAAAACTGTTTTTT.

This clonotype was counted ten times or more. This CDR3 reads CASSWDRGSTNEKLFF. For the CDR3, the DNA is TGTGCCAGCAGTTGGGACAGAGGTTCAACTAATGAAAAACTGTTTTTT. V usage is TRBV6-6 and J usage is TRBJ1-4; 7 bases agree with TRBD1. The germline V gene has CDR1 MNHNY and CDR2 SVGAGI (reference sequence). Trimming at V came to 4 bases and at J to 0 bases, leaving 5 bases not matched to a gene. The CDR3 runs 16 residues.

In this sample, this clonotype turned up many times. CDR3 in DNA: TGCAGTTGGGGGGAGAACACTGAAGCTTTCTTT. It codes for CSWGENTEAFF. The chain is built from TRBV29-1 and TRBJ1-1; D perhaps matches TRBD1 (5 bases). Germline V gene lookup returns CDR1 SQVTM and CDR2 ANQGSEA. This CDR3 spans 11 amino acids.

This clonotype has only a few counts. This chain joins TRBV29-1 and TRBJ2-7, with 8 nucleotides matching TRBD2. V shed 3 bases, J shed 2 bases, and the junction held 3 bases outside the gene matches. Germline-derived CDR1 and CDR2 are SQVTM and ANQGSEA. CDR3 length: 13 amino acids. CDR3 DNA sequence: TGCAGCGTTGAGTCGGGAGGGACCTACGAGCAGTACTTC. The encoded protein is CSVESGGTYEQYF.

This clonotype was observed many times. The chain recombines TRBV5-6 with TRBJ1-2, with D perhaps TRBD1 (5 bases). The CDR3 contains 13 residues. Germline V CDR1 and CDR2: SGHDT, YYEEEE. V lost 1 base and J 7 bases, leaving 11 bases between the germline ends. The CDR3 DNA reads TGTGCCAGCAGCTTGCGTCAGGGAGGTGGCTACACCTTC. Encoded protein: CASSLRQGGGYTF.

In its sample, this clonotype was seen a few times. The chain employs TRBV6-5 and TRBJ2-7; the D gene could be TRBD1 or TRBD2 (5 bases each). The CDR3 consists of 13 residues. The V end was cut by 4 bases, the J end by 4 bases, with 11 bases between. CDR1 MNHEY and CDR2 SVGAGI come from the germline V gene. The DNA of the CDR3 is TGTGCCAGCAGTTGGGACGGTAGTTACGAGCAGTACTTC. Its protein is CASSWDGSYEQYF.

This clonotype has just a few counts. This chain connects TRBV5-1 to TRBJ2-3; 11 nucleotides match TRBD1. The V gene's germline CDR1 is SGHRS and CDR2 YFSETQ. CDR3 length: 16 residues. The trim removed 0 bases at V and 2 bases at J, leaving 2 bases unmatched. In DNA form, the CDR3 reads TGCGCCAGCAGCTTGGCCGGACAGGGGGCCACAGATACGCAGTATTTT. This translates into CASSLAGQGATDTQYF.

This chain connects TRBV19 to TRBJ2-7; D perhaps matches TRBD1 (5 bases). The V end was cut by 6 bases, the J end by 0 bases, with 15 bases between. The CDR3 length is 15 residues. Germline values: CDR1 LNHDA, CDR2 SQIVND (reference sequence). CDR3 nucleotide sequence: TGTGCCAGTAGCCCAGACAGCACAAGCTCCTACGAGCAGTACTTC. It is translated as CASSPDSTSSYEQYF.

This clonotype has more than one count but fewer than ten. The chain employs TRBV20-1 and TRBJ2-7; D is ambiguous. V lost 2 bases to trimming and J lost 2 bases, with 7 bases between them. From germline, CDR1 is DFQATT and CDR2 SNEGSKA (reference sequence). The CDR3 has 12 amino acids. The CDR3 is CSARQGPYEQYF. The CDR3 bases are TGCAGTGCTAGACAAGGACCCTACGAGCAGTACTTC.

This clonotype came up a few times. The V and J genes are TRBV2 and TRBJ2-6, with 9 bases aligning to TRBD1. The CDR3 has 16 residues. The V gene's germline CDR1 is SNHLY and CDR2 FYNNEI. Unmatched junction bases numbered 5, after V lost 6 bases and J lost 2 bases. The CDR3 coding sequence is TGTGCCAGCAGCTACAGGGGGCGGGCTGGGGCCAACGTCCTGACTTTC. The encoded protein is CASSYRGRAGANVLTF.

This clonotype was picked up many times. The CDR3 DNA sequence: TGCGCCAGCAGCGACGGGACAGGGTCGAGCAAAAACATTCAGTACTTC. Translating gives CASSDGTGSSKNIQYF. The rearrangement links TRBV5-1 to TRBJ2-4, with 9 bases identical to TRBD1. CDR3 length: 16 amino acids. CDR1 is SGHRS, CDR2 YFSETQ, per germline. V lost 4 bases to trimming and J lost 3 bases; unmatched junction nucleotides: 8.

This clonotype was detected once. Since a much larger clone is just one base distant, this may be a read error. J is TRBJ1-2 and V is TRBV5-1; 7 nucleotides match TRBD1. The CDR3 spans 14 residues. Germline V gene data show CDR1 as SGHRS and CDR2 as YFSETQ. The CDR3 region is CASSLGDSGYGDTF. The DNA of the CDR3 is TGCGCCAGCAGCTTGGGGGACAGTGGCTATGGCGACACCTTC.

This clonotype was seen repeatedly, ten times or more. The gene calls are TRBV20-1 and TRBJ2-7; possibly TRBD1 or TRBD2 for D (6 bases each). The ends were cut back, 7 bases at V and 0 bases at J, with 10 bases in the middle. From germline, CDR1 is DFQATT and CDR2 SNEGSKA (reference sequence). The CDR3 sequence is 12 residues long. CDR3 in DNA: TGCAGTGTAGGGGGGTCCTCCTACGAGCAGTACTTC. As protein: CSVGGSSYEQYF.

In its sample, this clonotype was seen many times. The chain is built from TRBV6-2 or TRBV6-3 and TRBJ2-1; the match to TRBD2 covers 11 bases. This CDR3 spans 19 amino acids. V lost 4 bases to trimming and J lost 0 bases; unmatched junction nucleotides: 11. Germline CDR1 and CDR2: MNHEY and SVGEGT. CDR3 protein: CASSSASGRRGSSYNEQFF. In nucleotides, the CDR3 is TGTGCCAGCAGTTCGGCTAGCGGGAGGAGGGGGAGCTCCTACAATGAGCAGTTCTTC.

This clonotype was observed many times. The CDR3 here is CSAEAGNQPQHF. DNA for the CDR3: TGCAGTGCCGAAGCGGGCAATCAGCCCCAGCATTTT. The chain combines TRBV20-1 with TRBJ1-5; D unresolved. Trimming left V 6 bases short and J 2 bases short, with 8 bases between. Germline V gives CDR1 DFQATT, CDR2 SNEGSKA (reference sequence). The CDR3 runs to 12 residues.

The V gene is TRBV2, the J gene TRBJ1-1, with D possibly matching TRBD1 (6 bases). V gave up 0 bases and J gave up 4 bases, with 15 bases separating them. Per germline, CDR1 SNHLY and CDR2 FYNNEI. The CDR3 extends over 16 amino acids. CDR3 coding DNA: TGTGCCAGCAGTGAAGCTAGTATTACAGGGAGCACTGAAGCTTTCTTT. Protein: CASSEASITGSTEAFF.